Given below is one T cell receptor beta chain in context. Its cognate antigen is unknown. The junction had 3 bases not matched to a gene; V was cut back by 3 bases and J by 7 bases. Per the germline V gene, CDR1 is LNHDA and CDR2 is SQIVND (reference sequence). The CDR3 spans 14 residues. The PCR had 60 Vbeta and 13 Jbeta primers. Produced via immunoSEQ multiplex PCR; TCRdb's table is partial and in-frame only. The sample carries over 150,000 clones, 75% to 85% recorded once. The data were obtained in a study of cytomegalovirus exposure and HLA in healthy donors. Findings and caveats of the study: Reports showed the classifier diagnosing cytomegalovirus status with high specificity and sensitivity. Upon later analysis, TCR association rates were observed to vary by HLA locus, being highest for DRB1 and lowest for HLA-C.

V is TRBV19 and J is TRBJ1-4; 9 bases are shared with TRBD1. The sequenced sample was PBMCs. The TCR comes from a woman aged 55-69 years in good health and CMV-seropositive. The CDR3 is CASSIDRGTEKLFF. CDR3 nucleotide sequence: TGTGCCAGTAGTATCGACAGGGGGACTGAAAAACTGTTTTTT.